The 7 T cell receptor beta chains below all came from one sample that was sequenced in a study of T cell repertoires in cytomegalovirus infection. Antigen specificity for these receptors is unknown. TCRdb re-analysed the reads in MiXCR, keeping a single row per CDR3 protein. This sample has a few hundred thousand distinct CDR3 sequences; approximately 40% occur once, and the top ten carry 48%. Specimen: cultured PBMCs, collected from culture after CMV antigen stimulation. The receptor set was obtained from a human donor in good health (CMV status not recorded). Some clones in this sample may be carry-over from other donors' samples.

This chain joins TRBV6-2 or TRBV6-3 and TRBJ2-2, with 8 bases that match TRBD1. V dropped 6 bases and J dropped 1; count of bases not matched to a gene: 4. This CDR3 has 15 amino acids. Looked up from germline, CDR1 is MNHEY and CDR2 is SVGEGT. CDR3 region: CASSRDRRNTGELFF. The DNA of the CDR3 is TGTGCCAGCAGCCGGGACAGGCGGAACACCGGGGAGCTGTTTTTT.

The J gene is TRBJ1-5, the V gene TRBV6-1, with D perhaps TRBD1 (6 bases). Per the germline V gene, CDR1 is MNHNS and CDR2 is SASEGT. Deletions cut 7 bases from V and 2 bases from J, with 18 bases between. The CDR3 length is 16 residues. The CDR3 here is CASKKGGGAGNQPQHF. Written as DNA, the CDR3 is TGTGCCAGCAAAAAAGGTGGGGGGGCTGGCAATCAGCCCCAGCATTTT.

This chain uses TRBV28 with TRBJ1-1, with D unclear. The CDR3 sequence is 12 residues long. The ends were cut back, 5 bases at V and 9 bases at J, with 13 bases in the middle. Germline values: CDR1 MDHEN, CDR2 SYDVKM. This chain's CDR3 is CASSGGENKAFF. DNA for the CDR3: TGTGCCAGCAGTGGCGGGGAAAACAAAGCTTTCTTT. Combining the CDR3 with reference TRBV28 and TRBJ1-1 gives the whole variable domain DVKVTQSSRYLVKRTGEKVFLECVQDMDHENMFWYRQDPGLGLRLIYFSYDVKMKEKGDIPEGYSVSREKKERFSLILESASTNQTSMYLCASSGGENKAFFGQGTRLTVV.

In its sample, this clonotype was seen a few times. This sequence joins TRBV20-1 and TRBJ2-5; maybe TRBD2 (5 bases). The CDR3 is 14 amino acids. Trimming cost V 6 bases and J 0 bases, with 14 bases left between them. CDR1 and CDR2 from the germline V gene are DFQATT and SNEGSKA (reference sequence). For the CDR3, the DNA is TGCAGTGCCCCAGAGGGTCGGGACCAAGAGACCCAGTACTTC. It yields the protein CSAPEGRDQETQYF.

This chain joins TRBV19 and TRBJ2-7, with 11 bases identical to TRBD1. Germline assignment: CDR1 LNHDA and CDR2 SQIVND (reference sequence). This CDR3 contains 17 residues. J gave up 2 bases and V 5 bases, and 11 bases lay outside the gene matches. CDR3 coding DNA: TGTGCCAGTAGTCCTGTGCCAGGGACAGGGGGAGCCTACGAGCAGTACTTC. Its protein is CASSPVPGTGGAYEQYF.

This clonotype was detected only a few times. The CDR3 DNA reads TGTGCCAGCAGCTTTGGACTAATCTACGAGCAGTACTTC. Its translation is CASSFGLIYEQYF. This chain uses TRBV11-2 with TRBJ2-7, with D maybe TRBD2 (6 bases). V dropped 3 bases and J dropped 3 bases, with 9 bases sitting between them. Per germline, CDR1 SGHAT and CDR2 FQNNGV. CDR3 size: 13 residues.

A single count supports this clonotype. The chain combines TRBV30 with TRBJ2-2; D is ambiguous. Trimming stripped 0 bases from V and 5 bases from J, with 7 bases between. The CDR3 consists of 13 residues. Germline V gene sequence: CDR1 GTSNPN, CDR2 SVGIG (reference sequence). The CDR3 DNA reads as TGTGCCTGGAGTGTACAAGGAACCGGGGAGCTGTTTTTT. Its translation is CAWSVQGTGELFF.